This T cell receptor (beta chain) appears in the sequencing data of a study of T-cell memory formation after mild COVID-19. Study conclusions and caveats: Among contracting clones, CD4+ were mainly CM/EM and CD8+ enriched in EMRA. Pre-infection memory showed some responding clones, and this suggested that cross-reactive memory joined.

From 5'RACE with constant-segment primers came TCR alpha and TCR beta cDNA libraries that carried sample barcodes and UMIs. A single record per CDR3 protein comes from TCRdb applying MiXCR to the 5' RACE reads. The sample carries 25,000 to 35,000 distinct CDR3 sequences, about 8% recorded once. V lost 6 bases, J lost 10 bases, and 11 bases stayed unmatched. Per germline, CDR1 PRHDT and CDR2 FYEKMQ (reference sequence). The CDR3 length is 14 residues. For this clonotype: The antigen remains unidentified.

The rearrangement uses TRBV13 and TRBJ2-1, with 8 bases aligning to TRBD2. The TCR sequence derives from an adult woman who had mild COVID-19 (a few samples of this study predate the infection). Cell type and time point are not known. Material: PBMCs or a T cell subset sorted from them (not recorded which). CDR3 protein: CASRLPVAGTEQFF. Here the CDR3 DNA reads TGTGCCAGCAGGCTCCCGGTAGCGGGGACGGAGCAGTTCTTC.